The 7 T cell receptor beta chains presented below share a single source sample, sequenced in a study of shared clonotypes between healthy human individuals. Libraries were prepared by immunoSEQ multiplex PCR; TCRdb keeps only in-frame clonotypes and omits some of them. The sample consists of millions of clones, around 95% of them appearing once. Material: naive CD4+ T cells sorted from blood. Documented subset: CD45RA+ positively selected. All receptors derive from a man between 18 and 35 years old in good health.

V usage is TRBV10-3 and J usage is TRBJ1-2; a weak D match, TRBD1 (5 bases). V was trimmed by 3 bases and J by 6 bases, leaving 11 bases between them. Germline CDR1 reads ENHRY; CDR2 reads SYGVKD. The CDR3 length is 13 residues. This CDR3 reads CAISDRQGHGYTF. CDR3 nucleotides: TGTGCCATCAGTGATCGGCAGGGCCATGGCTACACCTTC.

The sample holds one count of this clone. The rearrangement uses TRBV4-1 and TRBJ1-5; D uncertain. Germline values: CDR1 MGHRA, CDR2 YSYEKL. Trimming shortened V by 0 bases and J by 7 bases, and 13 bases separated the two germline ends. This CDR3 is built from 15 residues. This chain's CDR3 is CASSQEGGYGQPQHF. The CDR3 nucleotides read TGCGCCAGCAGCCAAGAGGGAGGGTATGGCCAGCCCCAGCATTTT.

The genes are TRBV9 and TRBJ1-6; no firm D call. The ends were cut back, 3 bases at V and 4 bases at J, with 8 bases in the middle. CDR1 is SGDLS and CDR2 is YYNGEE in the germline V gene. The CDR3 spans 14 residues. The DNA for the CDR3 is TGTGCCAGCAGCGACGGGCTTTATAATTCACCCCTCCACTTT. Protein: CASSDGLYNSPLHF.

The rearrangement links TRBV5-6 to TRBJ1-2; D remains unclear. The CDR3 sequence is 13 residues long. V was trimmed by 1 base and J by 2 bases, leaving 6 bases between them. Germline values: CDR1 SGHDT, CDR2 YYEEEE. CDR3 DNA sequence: TGTGCCAGCAGCTTGACAGTAAACTATGGCTACACCTTC. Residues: CASSLTVNYGYTF.

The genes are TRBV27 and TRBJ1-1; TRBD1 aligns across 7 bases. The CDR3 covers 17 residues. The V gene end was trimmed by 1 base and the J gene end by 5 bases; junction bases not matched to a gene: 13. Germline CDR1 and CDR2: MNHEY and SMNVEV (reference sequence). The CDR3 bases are TGTGCCAGCAGTTTATTGTCCCCCAACCAGGGGGGGACTGAAGCTTTCTTT. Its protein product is CASSLLSPNQGGTEAFF.

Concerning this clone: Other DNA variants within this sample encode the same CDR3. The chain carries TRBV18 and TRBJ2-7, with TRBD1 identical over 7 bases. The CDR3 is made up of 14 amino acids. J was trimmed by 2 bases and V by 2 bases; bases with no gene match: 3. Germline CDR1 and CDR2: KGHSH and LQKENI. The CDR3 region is CASSPVTGAYEQYF. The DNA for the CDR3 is TGTGCCAGCTCACCAGTCACAGGGGCCTACGAGCAGTACTTC.

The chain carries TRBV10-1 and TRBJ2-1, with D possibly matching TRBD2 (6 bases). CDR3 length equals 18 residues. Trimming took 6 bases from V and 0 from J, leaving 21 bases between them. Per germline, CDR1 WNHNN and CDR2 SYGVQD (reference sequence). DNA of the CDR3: TGCGCCAGCAGGTACGGTAACCGGGAGCCGAGCTCCTACAATGAGCAGTTCTTC. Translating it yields CASRYGNREPSSYNEQFF.